This section outlines one T cell receptor beta chain sequence together with its context. The antigen remains undetermined. V was trimmed by 2 bases and J by 8 bases, leaving 18 bases between them. Germline V gene lookup returns CDR1 MNHEY and CDR2 SMNVEV (reference sequence). The CDR3 is 15 residues long. This entry comes from a study of cytomegalovirus exposure and HLA in healthy donors. PCR was performed using 60 Vbeta and 13 Jbeta primers. Clones were sequenced by immunoSEQ multiplex PCR, and TCRdb holds only the in-frame ones, with some missing. Found here are some 87,000 clones, 62% of them singletons; the top ten hold approximately 5%. Regarding the study as a whole: Within an earlier analysis, most TCR beta V segments proved productive either about 87% or about 30% of the time.

The sample comprised PBMCs. The chain has TRBV27 and TRBJ1-2, with D hard to call. This clonotype originated in a woman aged 30 to 39 in good health and CMV-seropositive. The DNA of the CDR3 is TGTGCCAGCAGTTTAGGAGGTTTGAGGGCGGAGGGCTACACCTTC. This gives the protein CASSLGGLRAEGYTF.